Shown below are 12 T cell receptor beta chains from a single sample sequenced in a study of blood T cell repertoires in COVID-19 (dated by TCRdb to 2019 to 2021). Library generation was performed with the immunoSEQ multiplex PCR assay. Imported from immuneACCESS, the table was reduced by TCRdb to in-frame sequences with V and J called. These copies leave out some clones; in studies compared against another copy, an unresolved V gene accounts for under half, and the cause of the remainder is not known. Present in this sample are almost 20,000 clones, approximately 95% of which were seen just once. Of the sample, about 4% is held by the ten largest clones. Specimen: peripheral blood. The receptors shown here come from a woman aged 50 to 60 with active COVID-19.

The CDR3 bases are TGTGCCAGTCAGGACACCCTGTTGACTGAAGCTTTCTTT. Translated, it gives CASQDTLLTEAFF. The V and J genes are TRBV19 and TRBJ1-1, with TRBD1 as a possible D gene (5 bases). Germline V CDR1 and CDR2: LNHDA, SQIVND (reference sequence). CDR3 size: 13 residues. Trimming cost V 8 bases and J 5 bases, with 15 bases left between them.

The chain recombines TRBV4-1 with TRBJ2-1; TRBD2 matches 9 bases. The CDR3 is 15 amino acids. The J segment lost 7 bases and the V segment lost 1 base, leaving 5 bases of the junction unmatched. Germline V gene lookup returns CDR1 MGHRA and CDR2 YSYEKL. In DNA, the CDR3 is TGCGCCAGCAGCCAAGGAGGACTAGCGTCTAATGAGCAGTTCTTC. It translates to CASSQGGLASNEQFF.

This clone was detected only a few times. The chain joins TRBV18 to TRBJ1-6; 9 nucleotides align to TRBD1. V lost 5 bases and J lost 8; bases outside the gene matches: 7. Germline V gives CDR1 KGHSH, CDR2 LQKENI. CDR3 length: 15 amino acids. CDR3 bases: TGTGCCAGCTCAGCGGGACAGGGTGGTGATTCACCCCTCCACTTT. It is translated as CASSAGQGGDSPLHF.

The chain employs TRBV11-2 and TRBJ2-3; D may be TRBD2 (6 bases). This CDR3 comprises 13 residues. V was pared by 5 bases and J by 8 bases, with 14 bases between. Germline lookup yields CDR1 SGHAT and CDR2 FQNNGV. Here the CDR3 reads CASSNPGDSTQYF. The CDR3, as DNA: TGTGCCAGCAGCAACCCGGGGGATTCTACGCAGTATTTT.

The J gene is TRBJ2-1, the V gene TRBV28, with 13 bases lining up with TRBD2. Unmatched junction bases numbered 7, after V lost 4 bases and J lost 7 bases. The germline CDR1 and CDR2 sequences are MDHEN and SYDVKM. The CDR3 has 16 amino acids. The CDR3 nucleotides read TGTGCCAGCAGTTCCACCCGACTAGCGGGAGGTAATGAGCAGTTCTTC. Encoded protein: CASSSTRLAGGNEQFF.

The V and J genes are TRBV7-6 and TRBJ2-1; 8 bases fit TRBD1. The CDR3 is 16 residues long. Per the germline V gene, CDR1 is SGHVS and CDR2 is FNYEAQ. V gave up 3 bases and J gave up 0 bases; unmatched junction bases: 4. CDR3 in DNA: TGTGCCAGCAGCTTTTTGACAGGGGACTCCTACAATGAGCAGTTCTTC. It is translated as CASSFLTGDSYNEQFF.

This chain joins TRBV5-4 and TRBJ2-5; possible D gene TRBD1, 6 bases. This CDR3 contains 14 residues. The V end was cut by 4 bases, the J end by 2 bases, with 12 bases between. Germline CDR1 is SGHNT and CDR2 is YYREEE (reference sequence). This CDR3 is CASSTGQQQETQYF. The CDR3 coding sequence is TGTGCCAGCAGCACAGGACAGCAACAAGAGACCCAGTACTTC.

The chain links TRBV28 to TRBJ1-2, with TRBD1 matching over 7 bases. There are 15 residues in the CDR3. Germline-derived CDR1 and CDR2 are MDHEN and SYDVKM. V lost 6 bases to trimming and J lost 4 bases; unmatched junction nucleotides: 11. The CDR3 sequence is CASSTGQPDIYGYTF. CDR3 DNA: TGTGCCAGCAGCACGGGACAGCCCGATATCTATGGCTACACCTTC.

CDR3 DNA: TGTGCCAGCAGTGCCCGGACATTGTATAGCAATCAGCCCCAGCATTTT. It translates to CASSARTLYSNQPQHF. The chain is built from TRBV6-4 and TRBJ1-5, with D tentatively TRBD1 (5 bases). The CDR3 is made up of 16 amino acids. CDR1 is MRHNA, CDR2 SNTAGT, per germline. Trimming took off 4 bases at V and 0 bases at J, with 13 bases between the two ends.

The V call is TRBV27, the J call TRBJ2-7, with TRBD1 matching 8 bases. CDR1 and CDR2 (germline): MNHEY, SMNVEV (reference sequence). The CDR3 contains 13 residues. The junction had 3 bases not matched to a gene; V was cut back by 5 bases and J by 3 bases. The CDR3 coding sequence is TGTGCCAGCAGTATGACAGGGGTCTACGAGCAGTACTTC. It translates to CASSMTGVYEQYF.

V and J are TRBV6-1 and TRBJ2-7, with TRBD1 matching 8 bases. There are 16 residues in the CDR3. Germline trimming cut 2 bases from V and 2 bases from J; bases unmatched to any gene: 8. Germline lookup yields CDR1 MNHNS and CDR2 SASEGT. CDR3 sequence reads: CASSETRTGFTYEQYF. The CDR3 nucleotides are TGTGCCAGCAGTGAAACTAGGACAGGGTTCACCTACGAGCAGTACTTC.

The rearrangement links TRBV27 to TRBJ2-3, with 7 bases that match TRBD2. The CDR3 has 15 residues. The germline gives CDR1 MNHEY, CDR2 SMNVEV (reference sequence). V shed 2 bases and J 2 bases; nucleotides not matched to a gene: 4. CDR3 in amino acids: CASSLGLGLTDTQYF. The CDR3, as DNA: TGTGCCAGCAGTTTAGGACTAGGCCTCACAGATACGCAGTATTTT.